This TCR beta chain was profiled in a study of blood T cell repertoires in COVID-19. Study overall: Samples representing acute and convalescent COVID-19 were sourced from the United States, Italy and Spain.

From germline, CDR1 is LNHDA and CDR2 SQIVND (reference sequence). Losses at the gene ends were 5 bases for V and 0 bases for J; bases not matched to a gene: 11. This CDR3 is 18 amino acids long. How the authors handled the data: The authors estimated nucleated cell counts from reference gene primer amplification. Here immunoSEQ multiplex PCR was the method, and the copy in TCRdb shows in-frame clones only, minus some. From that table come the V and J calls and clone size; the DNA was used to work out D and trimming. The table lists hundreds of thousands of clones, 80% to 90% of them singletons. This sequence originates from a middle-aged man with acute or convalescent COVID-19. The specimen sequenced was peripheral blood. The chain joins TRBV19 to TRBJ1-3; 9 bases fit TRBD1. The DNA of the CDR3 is TGTGCCAGTAGTGATCCCCGGGGACAGGGCAACTCTGGAAACACCATATATTTT. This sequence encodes CASSDPRGQGNSGNTIYF.